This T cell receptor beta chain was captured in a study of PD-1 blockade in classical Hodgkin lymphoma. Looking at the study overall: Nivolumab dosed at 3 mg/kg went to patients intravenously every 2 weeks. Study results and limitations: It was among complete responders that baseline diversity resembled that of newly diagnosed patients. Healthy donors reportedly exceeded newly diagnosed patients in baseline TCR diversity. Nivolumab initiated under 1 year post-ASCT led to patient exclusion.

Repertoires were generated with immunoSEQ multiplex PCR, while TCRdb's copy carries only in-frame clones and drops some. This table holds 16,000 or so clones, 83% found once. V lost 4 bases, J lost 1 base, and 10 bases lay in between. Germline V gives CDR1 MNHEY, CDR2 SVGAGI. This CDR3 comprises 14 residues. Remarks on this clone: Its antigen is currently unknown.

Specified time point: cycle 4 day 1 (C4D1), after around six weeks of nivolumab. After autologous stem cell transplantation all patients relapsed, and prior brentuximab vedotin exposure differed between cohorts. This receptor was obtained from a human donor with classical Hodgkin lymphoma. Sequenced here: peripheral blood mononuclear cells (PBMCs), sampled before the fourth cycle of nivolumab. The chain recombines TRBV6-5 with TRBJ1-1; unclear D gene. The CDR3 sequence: CASSSFPANTEAFF. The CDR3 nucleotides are TGTGCCAGCAGTTCCTTCCCAGCGAACACTGAAGCTTTCTTT.